Each of the 31 T cell receptor beta chains below was sequenced from the same sample in a study of graft-versus-host responses after intestinal transplantation. The antigens of these receptors remain unknown. Clones were sequenced by immunoSEQ multiplex PCR, and TCRdb holds only the in-frame ones, with some missing. Of tens of thousands of clones listed, 93% are singletons. The source was unstimulated CD8+ T cells sorted from spleen or lymph node cells, collected before transplant. The receptor set was obtained from a human donor who was the organ donor for an intestinal transplant.

J is TRBJ1-5 and V is TRBV27; D is perhaps TRBD1 (6 bases). The CDR3 spans 15 residues. Germline V gene sequence: CDR1 MNHEY, CDR2 SMNVEV (reference sequence). Trimming took 4 bases from V and 0 from J, leaving 10 bases between them. The CDR3 DNA reads TGTGCCAGCAGTTGGAAACAGGGTAGCAATCAGCCCCAGCATTTT. Translated, it gives CASSWKQGSNQPQHF.

The V and J genes are TRBV9 and TRBJ2-2, with D possibly being TRBD1 (5 bases). V lost 4 bases to trimming and J lost 2 bases, with 18 bases between them. The CDR3 contains 17 residues. Germline CDR1 reads SGDLS; CDR2 reads YYNGEE. The CDR3 DNA reads as TGTGCCAGCAGCTCCTCCGTAAGGGGTTTTAACACCGGGGAGCTGTTTTTT. Protein sequence: CASSSSVRGFNTGELFF.

V usage is TRBV30 and J usage is TRBJ2-1; D is unclear. The CDR3 is 12 residues long. Trimming stripped 0 bases from V and 4 bases from J, with 4 bases between. CDR1 and CDR2 from the germline V gene are GTSNPN and SVGIG (reference sequence). This chain's CDR3 is CAWSVLYNEQFF. For the CDR3, the DNA is TGTGCCTGGAGTGTACTGTACAATGAGCAGTTCTTC.

V usage is TRBV29-1 and J usage is TRBJ2-7, with TRBD2 matching over 7 bases. Germline CDR1 and CDR2: SQVTM and ANQGSEA. After removal of 4 bases from V and 5 bases from J, the junction contained 5 bases not matched to a gene. The CDR3 is 12 amino acids. The CDR3 bases are TGCAGCGTTGTCGGGGGAGGGCACGAGCAGTACTTC. Protein: CSVVGGGHEQYF.

This chain uses TRBV19 with TRBJ2-6; unclear D gene. Germline V gene sequence: CDR1 LNHDA, CDR2 SQIVND (reference sequence). The CDR3 has 18 residues. V lost 7 bases and J 1 base, leaving 20 bases between the germline ends. The CDR3 bases are TGTGCCAGTACCCACGACCCGATAGCCTCTTCTGGGGCCAACGTCCTGACTTTC. This gives the protein CASTHDPIASSGANVLTF. Complete variable domain (other parts from reference TRBV19 and TRBJ2-6): DGGITQSPKYLFRKEGQNVTLSCEQNLNHDAMYWYRQDPGQGLRLIYYSQIVNDFQKGDIAEGYSVSREKKESFPLTVTSAQKNPTAFYLCASTHDPIASSGANVLTFGAGSRLTVL.

Of note for this clone: Other DNA sequences in this specimen translate into the identical CDR3. The chain links TRBV10-3 to TRBJ2-3; 9 bases match TRBD2. There are 17 residues in the CDR3. Germline lookup yields CDR1 ENHRY and CDR2 SYGVKD. J was trimmed by 3 bases and V by 0 bases; bases with no gene match: 7. CDR3 coding DNA: TGTGCCATCAGTGAGTCGCGGGCGGGAGGGCAGACAGATACGCAGTATTTT. This codes for CAISESRAGGQTDTQYF.

V usage is TRBV25-1 and J usage is TRBJ2-4; 7 bases map to TRBD1. CDR1 and CDR2 from the germline V gene are MGHDK and SYGVNS. Unmatched junction bases numbered 8, after V lost 4 bases and J lost 2 bases. The CDR3 loop spans 16 amino acids. The CDR3 bases are TGTGCCAGCAGTGGCTTACGGACAGGTACCAAAAACATTCAGTACTTC. Translated, it gives CASSGLRTGTKNIQYF.

The CDR3 nucleotides read TGTGCCAGCAGCTTGACCGGCACCCTCCAAGAGACCCAGTACTTC. It codes for CASSLTGTLQETQYF. The chain recombines TRBV5-4 with TRBJ2-5; the D is unclear. The germline gives CDR1 SGHNT, CDR2 YYREEE (reference sequence). The V end lost 1 base, the J end lost 1 base, and 11 bases lay between the germline ends. The length of the CDR3 is 15 residues.

In this sample, this clone turned up once. The rearrangement links TRBV12-2 to TRBJ2-7. TRBV12-2 is a recognized pseudogene. The CDR3 loop spans 15 amino acids. This CDR3 is CASRLALRGRYEQYF. The CDR3, as DNA: TGTGCAAGTCGCTTAGCGCTGAGGGGACGCTACGAGCAGTACTTC.

This chain uses TRBV28 with TRBJ1-1; D remains ambiguous. V lost 2 bases, J lost 6 bases, and 10 bases lay in between. The CDR3 runs to 13 residues. From germline, CDR1 is MDHEN and CDR2 SYDVKM. CDR3 sequence (DNA): TGTGCCAGCAGTTTAACGGCGGGGTCTGAAGCTTTCTTT. It codes for CASSLTAGSEAFF.

V is TRBV2 and J is TRBJ2-7; D gene unclear. The CDR3 loop spans 11 amino acids. Germline loops: CDR1 SNHLY, CDR2 FYNNEI. V lost 4 bases and J lost 3, with 4 bases in between. CDR3 DNA: TGTGCCAGCAGTGGAGACTACGAGCAGTACTTC. This translates into CASSGDYEQYF.

The chain links TRBV13 to TRBJ2-6; the D gene is possibly TRBD1 (6 bases). Between the trimmed V and J ends, which lost 1 base and 3 bases, there was a span of 7 bases. The V gene's germline CDR1 is PRHDT and CDR2 FYEKMQ (reference sequence). The CDR3 totals 15 residues. The CDR3: CASSLEGVGANVLTF. The CDR3 DNA reads as TGTGCCAGCAGCTTAGAGGGGGTTGGGGCCAACGTCCTGACTTTC.

As concerns this clone: A read error may account for a junction end that differs from germline. This chain joins TRBV5-4 and TRBJ1-2, with 7 bases lining up with TRBD1. Germline V CDR1 and CDR2: SGHNT, YYREEE (reference sequence). The CDR3 has 13 amino acids. In DNA, the CDR3 is TGTGCCAGCAGCTTCGACAGGGACTATGACTACACCTTC. Translation: CASSFDRDYDYTF.

In its sample, this clone was seen once. V gene TRBV29-1 combines with J gene TRBJ1-1; D possibly corresponds to TRBD1 (5 bases). The CDR3 extends over 13 amino acids. Trimming took 4 bases from V and 8 from J, leaving 17 bases between them. Germline lookup yields CDR1 SQVTM and CDR2 ANQGSEA. The DNA for the CDR3 is TGCAGCGTTGTAGGCGGTGACAGCCGGGAAGCTTTCTTT. This codes for CSVVGGDSREAFF.

The chain recombines TRBV4-1 with TRBJ2-1; 10 bases map to TRBD2. The germline gives CDR1 MGHRA, CDR2 YSYEKL. Trimming cost V 1 base and J 8 bases; bases outside gene matches: 8. The CDR3 is 16 residues long. The CDR3 region is CASSQVGLAGEYEQFF. CDR3 DNA: TGCGCCAGCAGCCAAGTAGGGCTAGCGGGAGAATATGAGCAGTTCTTC.

The chain links TRBV7-2 to TRBJ2-4; TRBD1 is a possible D gene (6 bases). The CDR3 consists of 18 residues. The ends were cut back, 5 bases at V and 0 bases at J, with 20 bases in the middle. Looked up from germline, CDR1 is SGHTA and CDR2 is FQGNSA. Here the CDR3 reads CASSLGAGELLAKNIQYF. The CDR3 DNA sequence: TGTGCCAGCAGCCTGGGGGCAGGAGAGCTACTAGCCAAAAACATTCAGTACTTC.

The genes are TRBV9 and TRBJ2-3; D call uncertain. The CDR3 runs 16 residues. V was trimmed by 0 bases and J by 0 bases, leaving 11 bases between them. Germline V gene sequence: CDR1 SGDLS, CDR2 YYNGEE. The CDR3 sequence is CASSVGSVSSTDTQYF. As DNA, the CDR3 is TGTGCCAGCAGCGTAGGTTCCGTATCTAGCACAGATACGCAGTATTTT.

This clone appeared a single time. The chain carries TRBV4-2 and TRBJ1-4, with D perhaps matching TRBD1 (5 bases). This CDR3 is 23 amino acids long. Per the germline V gene, CDR1 is LGHNA and CDR2 is YNFKEQ. The V end lost 2 bases, the J end lost 2 bases, and 33 bases lay between the germline ends. CDR3 protein: CASSQNRSPGWGGRILTNEKLFF. The CDR3 DNA reads TGTGCCAGCAGCCAAAATCGCTCCCCAGGGTGGGGAGGGAGGATTTTGACTAATGAAAAACTGTTTTTT.

The chain joins TRBV9 to TRBJ2-3; TRBD2 matches at 7 bases. The CDR3 has 14 amino acids. With V trimmed by 3 bases and J by 1 base, 2 bases remained unmatched. Per germline, CDR1 SGDLS and CDR2 YYNGEE. CDR3 amino acids: CASSESGGTDTQYF. The CDR3 DNA is TGTGCCAGCAGCGAGAGCGGGGGCACAGATACGCAGTATTTT.

This sequence joins TRBV6-5 and TRBJ2-5; D gene uncertain. The J call is uncertain, as TRBJ2-7 better fits the DNA end. CDR3 length: 11 residues. The germline V gene has CDR1 MNHEY and CDR2 SVGAGI. CDR3 nucleotides: TGTGCCAGCAGTTTGGGGTCCGAGCAGTACTTC. This gives the protein CASSLGSEQYF.

The chain couples TRBV15 to TRBJ1-5, with 10 nucleotides matching TRBD1. Trimming removed 8 bases from V and 2 bases from J; junction bases left unmatched: 0. The germline V gene has CDR1 LNHNV and CDR2 YYDKDF (reference sequence). The CDR3 is 13 amino acids. Here the CDR3 reads CATGTGGNQPQHF. CDR3 in DNA: TGTGCCACCGGGACAGGGGGCAATCAGCCCCAGCATTTT.

The genes are TRBV10-1 and TRBJ2-5; the D is unclear. Germline V gene lookup returns CDR1 WNHNN and CDR2 SYGVQD (reference sequence). There are 14 residues in the CDR3. The V end was cut by 4 bases, the J end by 2 bases, with 11 bases between. CDR3 in DNA: TGCGCCAGCAGTGGAACCAGCCCGCAAGAGACCCAGTACTTC. Translating gives CASSGTSPQETQYF.

The rearrangement joins TRBV28 to TRBJ2-2, with TRBD2 identical over 8 bases. Germline V gives CDR1 MDHEN, CDR2 SYDVKM. Trimming at V came to 3 bases and at J to 7 bases, leaving 7 bases not matched to a gene. This CDR3 contains 15 residues. CDR3 amino acids: CASSFFSGAGGELFF. The CDR3, as DNA: TGTGCCAGCAGTTTCTTTAGCGGGGCAGGCGGGGAGCTGTTTTTT.

This clone was found a few times. The chain joins TRBV7-2 to TRBJ2-3, with TRBD2 matching 12 bases. CDR1 SGHTA and CDR2 FQGNSA come from the germline V gene. The CDR3 runs 15 residues. The trim removed 3 bases at V and 4 bases at J, leaving 2 bases unmatched. CDR3 protein: CASSLTSGSADTQYF. Written as DNA, the CDR3 is TGTGCCAGCAGCTTGACTAGCGGGAGTGCAGATACGCAGTATTTT.

The rearrangement uses TRBV19 and TRBJ2-7; 9 bases align to TRBD2. Germline values: CDR1 LNHDA, CDR2 SQIVND (reference sequence). The ends lost 6 bases at V and 4 bases at J; junction bases unmatched: 7. This CDR3 is built from 14 residues. CDR3 sequence (DNA): TGTGCCAGTAGCCGCGGGCGGGGGGGTTACGAGCAGTACTTC. Protein sequence: CASSRGRGGYEQYF.

The genes are TRBV27 and TRBJ2-3; 10 nucleotides match TRBD2. Germline V gene data show CDR1 as MNHEY and CDR2 as SMNVEV (reference sequence). Trimming at V came to 8 bases and at J to 5 bases, leaving 13 bases not matched to a gene. The CDR3 extends over 16 amino acids. Here the CDR3 DNA reads TGTGCCAGCTCGAACCCCCCTAGCGGGAGCGTAGATACGCAGTATTTT. Translating gives CASSNPPSGSVDTQYF.

The CDR3 sequence: CASSLVGQPNTEAFF. The CDR3 DNA follows: TGTGCCAGCAGCTTAGTGGGACAGCCGAACACTGAAGCTTTCTTT. This chain links TRBV11-2 with TRBJ1-1; 7 bases match TRBD1. The V gene end was trimmed by 1 base and the J gene end by 1 base; junction bases not matched to a gene: 3. The CDR3 is 15 residues long. Germline lookup yields CDR1 SGHAT and CDR2 FQNNGV.

The chain employs TRBV18 and TRBJ2-1; 7 nucleotides align to TRBD2. The V and J ends lost 3 bases and 8 bases, in that order; junction bases with no gene match: 10. CDR3 length: 15 amino acids. CDR1 is KGHSH and CDR2 is LQKENI in the germline V gene. The CDR3 DNA sequence: TGTGCCAGCTCACCTAGGGCGGGAGAAGGTGATGAGCAGTTCTTC. It yields the protein CASSPRAGEGDEQFF.

This sequence joins TRBV27 and TRBJ2-7; D may be TRBD2 (6 bases). This CDR3 contains 13 residues. Between the trimmed V and J ends, which lost 6 bases and 0 bases, there was a span of 9 bases. From germline, CDR1 is MNHEY and CDR2 SMNVEV (reference sequence). CDR3: CASSPAGSYEQYF. The CDR3 DNA follows: TGTGCCAGCAGCCCAGCGGGCTCCTACGAGCAGTACTTC.

This clone was seen a single time. The chain joins TRBV5-6 to TRBJ2-7, with D perhaps matching TRBD1 (6 bases). The CDR3 loop spans 12 amino acids. The V end was cut by 7 bases, the J end by 3 bases, with 11 bases between. In germline, CDR1 is SGHDT, CDR2 YYEEEE. In DNA, the CDR3 is TGTGCCAGCGGGACACCGGGCTACGAGCAGTACTTC. Translation gives CASGTPGYEQYF.

The rearrangement links TRBV2 to TRBJ2-7, with D unresolved. Trimming removed 5 bases at V and 5 bases at J, with 10 bases between. The CDR3 length is 12 residues. Germline lookup yields CDR1 SNHLY and CDR2 FYNNEI. CDR3 loop: CASSPDRHEQYF. The CDR3 region has the DNA TGTGCCAGCAGTCCCGACCGCCACGAGCAGTACTTC.